Each of the 29 T cell receptor beta chains below was sequenced from the same sample in a study of CD8+CD57+ T cells in acquired aplastic anemia. For sequencing, patients were chosen who had shown expansion of CD8+CD57+ cells by flow cytometry. TCR beta VDJ and CDR3 profiling used genomic DNA as template. One entry per CDR3 protein, called by TCRdb with MiXCR from the reads. The sample gives about half a million distinct CDR3 sequences, under 40% of which show up once; approximately 0.82% is in the top ten. Source material: sorted CD4+, CD8+, or CD8+CD57+ T cells (not recorded which) from PBMCs. Source of these receptors: a human donor with aplastic anemia.

This clonotype was counted ten times or more. The chain combines TRBV7-6 with TRBJ2-5, with D maybe TRBD2 (7 bases). The germline gives CDR1 SGHVS, CDR2 FNYEAQ. The V and J ends lost 1 base and 5 bases respectively, with 17 bases between them. The CDR3 totals 16 residues. The CDR3 DNA reads as TGTGCCAGCAGCTTAGGTGCCGGGGGGCCTGGGGAGACCCAGTACTTC. Its protein product is CASSLGAGGPGETQYF.

This clonotype was picked up many times. This chain uses TRBV2 with TRBJ1-1; 7 bases are a match to TRBD1. The V gene end was trimmed by 4 bases and the J gene end by 1 base; junction bases not matched to a gene: 6. Germline lookup yields CDR1 SNHLY and CDR2 FYNNEI. The CDR3 is 15 amino acids. The CDR3 DNA is TGTGCCAGCAGTGGGCAGGGGGGCACGAACACTGAAGCTTTCTTT. This sequence encodes CASSGQGGTNTEAFF. The whole variable domain, remainder taken from reference TRBV2 and TRBJ1-1, is EPEVTQTPSHQVTQMGQEVILRCVPISNHLYFYWYRQILGQKVEFLVSFYNNEISEKSEIFDDQFSVERPDGSNFTLKIRSTKLEDSAMYFCASSGQGGTNTEAFFGQGTRLTVV.

The chain uses TRBV6-6 and TRBJ1-3; D may be TRBD1 (5 bases). Germline V gene sequence: CDR1 MNHNY, CDR2 SVGAGI (reference sequence). The CDR3 sequence is 16 residues long. Trimming cost V 2 bases and J 0 bases, with 11 bases left between them. The CDR3 DNA reads as TGTGCCAGCAGTTACGAGGGACCGCTCTCTGGAAACACCATATATTTT. It specifies CASSYEGPLSGNTIYF.

There are a few counts of this clonotype. V is TRBV25-1 and J is TRBJ2-2, with D possibly matching TRBD2 (6 bases). The V end lost 7 bases, the J end lost 7 bases, and 10 bases lay between the germline ends. The CDR3 spans 12 residues. The germline V gene encodes CDR1 MGHDK and CDR2 SYGVNS. In nucleotides, the CDR3 is TGTGCCAGCAAGGAGGGCTACGGGGAGCTGTTTTTT. This encodes CASKEGYGELFF.

V usage is TRBV20-1 and J usage is TRBJ2-7, with 9 bases identical to TRBD1. The germline V gene has CDR1 DFQATT and CDR2 SNEGSKA (reference sequence). V lost 6 bases, J lost 6 bases, and 9 bases stayed unmatched. The CDR3 extends over 13 amino acids. CDR3 sequence reads: CSAEGQGSIEQYF. In DNA form, the CDR3 reads TGCAGTGCGGAGGGACAGGGTTCGATCGAGCAGTACTTC.

This clonotype was counted many times. V and J are TRBV5-1 and TRBJ1-6, with D perhaps TRBD1 (5 bases). This CDR3 region has 13 residues. The germline V and J ends were trimmed by 4 bases and 7 bases, with 9 bases remaining between them. Germline CDR1 SGHRS, CDR2 YFSETQ. Written as DNA, the CDR3 is TGCGCCAGCAGCCAGGGTGAGAATTCACCCCTCCACTTT. This sequence encodes CASSQGENSPLHF.

This clonotype was found a few times. The rearrangement uses TRBV2 and TRBJ1-5; unclear D gene. CDR1 and CDR2 (germline): SNHLY, FYNNEI. V gave up 4 bases and J gave up 11 bases, with 15 bases separating them. The CDR3 totals 13 residues. The CDR3 region is CASSADIGETQHF. CDR3 in DNA: TGTGCCAGCAGTGCCGATATCGGAGAGACCCAGCATTTT.

To note about this clonotype: One end of the junction is discordant with germline, which a read error may explain. The chain links TRBV10-3 to TRBJ2-7; D might be TRBD2 (6 bases). Germline V gene lookup returns CDR1 ENHRY and CDR2 SYGVKD. CDR3 length: 14 residues. The CDR3 protein is CAISDGGTSYERYF. The CDR3 DNA is TGTGCCATCAGCGATGGGGGGACCTCCTACGAGCGGTACTTC.

This clonotype came up a few times. The genes are TRBV20-1 and TRBJ2-7; 16 positions match TRBD2. The CDR3 is 17 residues long. The V segment lost 6 bases and the J segment 5 bases; nucleotides outside the gene matches: 13. Germline values: CDR1 DFQATT, CDR2 SNEGSKA (reference sequence). CDR3 residues: CSAGTSGRARFRDEQYF. CDR3 sequence (DNA): TGCAGTGCAGGGACTAGCGGGAGGGCCAGGTTTCGGGACGAGCAGTACTTC.

This clonotype appeared a few times. A much larger clone lies a single base off, so this may be a read error. J is TRBJ1-6 and V is TRBV4-3; no clear D. The CDR3 loop spans 15 amino acids. CDR1 is LGHNA, CDR2 YSLEER, per germline. The CDR3 sequence: CACSQDRGGNSPLHF. The CDR3 DNA reads as TGCGCCTGCAGCCAAGATCGGGGTGGGAATTCACCCCTCCACTTT.

This clonotype was counted many times. The V and J genes are TRBV6-1 and TRBJ1-5; D is ambiguous. Trimming took off 5 bases at V and 6 bases at J, with 17 bases between the two ends. In germline, CDR1 is MNHNS, CDR2 SASEGT. The CDR3 extends over 15 amino acids. The CDR3 bases are TGTGCCAGCAGTCCCTCCGGGCCGTTCGGTCAGCCCCAGCATTTT. Protein product: CASSPSGPFGQPQHF.

V and J are TRBV7-8 and TRBJ1-5; TRBD1 might be the D (5 bases). CDR1 is SGHVS and CDR2 is FQNEAQ in the germline V gene. This CDR3 region has 15 residues. V lost 6 bases, J lost 4 bases, and 16 bases lay in between. The CDR3 DNA is TGTGCCAGCAGACGGGACGCCTGGGTTAATCAGCCCCAGCATTTT. This encodes CASRRDAWVNQPQHF.

The V call is TRBV20-1, the J call TRBJ1-4, with D perhaps TRBD1 (5 bases). The V end lost 5 bases, the J end lost 4 bases, and 17 bases lay between the germline ends. The CDR3 has 15 residues. Germline-derived CDR1 and CDR2 are DFQATT and SNEGSKA (reference sequence). CDR3 nucleotides: TGCAGTGCTCTAAACCGGGGGGTCAGTAATGAAAAACTGTTTTTT. Amino acid sequence: CSALNRGVSNEKLFF.

This clonotype was picked up many times. This chain joins TRBV19 and TRBJ2-7; D remains ambiguous. Germline V CDR1 and CDR2: LNHDA, SQIVND (reference sequence). V was shortened by 3 bases and J by 2 bases, with 8 bases between the two germline ends. CDR3 length equals 13 residues. The CDR3 loop is CASSIAATYEQYF. CDR3 sequence (DNA): TGTGCCAGTAGTATCGCAGCCACCTACGAGCAGTACTTC.

This clonotype was counted a few times. This sequence joins TRBV10-3 and TRBJ1-3, with unresolved D. Germline V gene data show CDR1 as ENHRY and CDR2 as SYGVKD. The germline V and J ends were trimmed by 10 bases and 0 bases, with 13 bases remaining between them. This CDR3 is built from 14 residues. CDR3 DNA: TGTGCCAGCCAGCGGTCCTACTCTGGAAACACCATATATTTT. This translates into CASQRSYSGNTIYF.

V usage is TRBV19 and J usage is TRBJ1-2; D unresolved. Deletions cut 3 bases from V and 12 bases from J, with 14 bases between. This CDR3 region has 12 residues. The germline CDR1 and CDR2 sequences are LNHDA and SQIVND (reference sequence). This CDR3 is CASSIRGQSHTF. CDR3 DNA sequence: TGTGCCAGTAGTATCCGAGGGCAGAGTCACACCTTC. The full variable domain, with the rest looked up from reference TRBV19 and TRBJ1-2, is DGGITQSPKYLFRKEGQNVTLSCEQNLNHDAMYWYRQDPGQGLRLIYYSQIVNDFQKGDIAEGYSVSREKKESFPLTVTSAQKNPTAFYLCASSIRGQSHTFGSGTRLTVV.

This clonotype was observed a handful of times. The rearrangement uses TRBV20-1 and TRBJ2-1; 11 bases line up with TRBD2. Germline CDR1 and CDR2: DFQATT and SNEGSKA (reference sequence). The CDR3 runs to 15 residues. V shed 6 bases, J shed 4 bases, and the junction held 8 bases outside the gene matches. The CDR3 DNA reads as TGCAGTGCCCGACTTGGACTAGCGGGTTACAATGAGCAGTTCTTC. Translated: CSARLGLAGYNEQFF.

This sequence joins TRBV20-1 and TRBJ1-1; D perhaps matches TRBD1 (5 bases). This CDR3 comprises 14 residues. Germline CDR1 is DFQATT and CDR2 is SNEGSKA (reference sequence). V lost 3 bases and J lost 3, with 14 bases in between. The chain's CDR3 is CSASPSMGHTEAFF. The CDR3 DNA sequence: TGCAGTGCTAGCCCTTCGATGGGGCACACTGAAGCTTTCTTT.

This clonotype has a count of ten or more. The CDR3, as DNA: TGCAGTGCTAGAGACTCGGGACAGGACAATTCACCCCTCCACTTT. It translates to CSARDSGQDNSPLHF. V gene TRBV20-1 combines with J gene TRBJ1-6, with 8 positions matching TRBD1. This CDR3 is 15 amino acids long. V gave up 0 bases and J gave up 7 bases; unmatched junction bases: 5. Germline-derived CDR1 and CDR2 are DFQATT and SNEGSKA (reference sequence).

The chain combines TRBV6-1 with TRBJ2-7, with 8 bases aligning to TRBD1. CDR3 size: 16 residues. Trimming removed 2 bases from V and 2 bases from J; junction bases left unmatched: 8. Germline CDR1 is MNHNS and CDR2 is SASEGT. CDR3: CASSESWRTGTYEQYF. The CDR3 nucleotides are TGTGCCAGCAGTGAAAGTTGGCGGACAGGGACCTACGAGCAGTACTTC.

About this clonotype: Since a much larger clone is just one base distant, this may be a read error. This sequence joins TRBV2 and TRBJ1-1, with 8 bases aligning to TRBD1. CDR3 size: 13 residues. V lost 5 bases to trimming and J lost 3 bases; unmatched junction nucleotides: 2. Germline V gives CDR1 SNHLY, CDR2 FYNNEI. CDR3 protein: CASSPTGDTEAFF. In DNA, the CDR3 is TGTGCCAGCAGTCCGACAGGGGACACTGAAGCTTTCTTT.

A few counts support this clonotype. The junction shows a germline mismatch at one end, possibly a read error. The gene calls are TRBV7-7 and TRBJ2-2, with 7 bases matching TRBD1. Looked up from germline, CDR1 is SSHAT and CDR2 is FNYEAQ (reference sequence). The CDR3 totals 16 residues. The CDR3 reads CASSRDSTANTGELFF. The CDR3 nucleotides are TGTGCTAGCAGCCGGGACAGCACCGCGAACACCGGGGAGCTGTTTTTT.

V gene TRBV20-1 combines with J gene TRBJ2-1; 10 nucleotides match TRBD1. V was clipped by 5 bases and J by 8 bases; unmatched bases: 9. This CDR3 spans 14 amino acids. Germline assignment: CDR1 DFQATT and CDR2 SNEGSKA (reference sequence). In DNA form, the CDR3 reads TGCAGTGCTGTTTCGGGACAGGGGACCGATGAGCAGTTCTTC. The encoded protein is CSAVSGQGTDEQFF.

The table lists this clonotype with many counts. The genes are TRBV12-3 or TRBV12-4 and TRBJ1-2; D not certain. Deletions cut 7 bases from V and 0 bases from J, with 12 bases between. The CDR3 runs 14 residues. CDR3 in DNA: TGTGCCAGCACGAGGGCCGATTCTAACTATGGCTACACCTTC. It translates to CASTRADSNYGYTF.

The CDR3 nucleotides are TGTGCCAGCAGTTGGGGCGGGACAGAGCGTCGGACCCAGTACTTC. This codes for CASSWGGTERRTQYF. The V call is TRBV2, the J call TRBJ2-5, with D possibly TRBD1 on 7 matching bases. Germline values: CDR1 SNHLY, CDR2 FYNNEI. V lost 5 bases and J lost 7, with 20 bases in between. CDR3 length: 15 residues.

The chain employs TRBV9 and TRBJ2-2; D is tentatively TRBD1 or TRBD2 (5 bases each). Germline-derived CDR1 and CDR2 are SGDLS and YYNGEE. The length of the CDR3 is 16 residues. Trimming stripped 0 bases from V and 4 bases from J, with 13 bases between. The CDR3 here is CASSVVQGRGTGELFF. CDR3 DNA sequence: TGTGCCAGCAGCGTAGTCCAGGGACGGGGCACCGGGGAGCTGTTTTTT.

V is TRBV11-1 and J is TRBJ1-2; 10 positions match TRBD1. CDR3 length: 16 amino acids. J gave up 4 bases and V 5 bases, and 10 bases lay outside the gene matches. In germline, CDR1 is SGHAT, CDR2 FQDESV (reference sequence). In nucleotides, the CDR3 is TGTGCCAGCAGCCCGACCGACAGGGGGCAAGTCTATGGCTACACCTTC. It is translated as CASSPTDRGQVYGYTF. Looking up the rest from reference TRBV11-1 and TRBJ1-2 gives the full variable domain: EAEVAQSPRYKITEKSQAVAFWCDPISGHATLYWYRQILGQGPELLVQFQDESVVDDSQLPKDRFSAERLKGVDSTLKIQPAELGDSAMYLCASSPTDRGQVYGYTFGSGTRLTVV.

Points on this clonotype: A much larger clone sits a single nucleotide away, making a read error possible. The chain carries TRBV7-3 and TRBJ1-6, with D tentatively TRBD1 (5 bases). This CDR3 region has 19 residues. CDR1 SGHTA and CDR2 FQGTGA come from the germline V gene. The CDR3 DNA sequence: TGTGCCAGCGGCTTAACGAACAGGAACAGCTTCTCCTATAATTCACCCCTCCACTTT. Translated: CASGLTNRNSFSYNSPLHF. Full variable domain (remainder filled in from reference TRBV7-3 and TRBJ1-6): GAGVSQTPSNKVTEKGKYVELRCDPISGHTALYWYRQSLGQGPEFLIYFQGTGAADDSGLPNDRFFAVRPEGSVSTLKIQRTERGDSAVYLCASGLTNRNSFSYNSPLHFGNGTRLTVT.

This clonotype turned up a few times. V is TRBV11-2 and J is TRBJ1-2, with 10 bases aligning to TRBD1. The CDR3 has 18 residues. J gave up 4 bases and V 1 base, and 12 bases lay outside the gene matches. The germline V gene has CDR1 SGHAT and CDR2 FQNNGV. The CDR3 is CASSLGLTGGEGSYGYTF. CDR3 DNA sequence: TGTGCCAGCAGCTTAGGGTTGACAGGGGGCGAAGGTAGCTATGGCTACACCTTC.